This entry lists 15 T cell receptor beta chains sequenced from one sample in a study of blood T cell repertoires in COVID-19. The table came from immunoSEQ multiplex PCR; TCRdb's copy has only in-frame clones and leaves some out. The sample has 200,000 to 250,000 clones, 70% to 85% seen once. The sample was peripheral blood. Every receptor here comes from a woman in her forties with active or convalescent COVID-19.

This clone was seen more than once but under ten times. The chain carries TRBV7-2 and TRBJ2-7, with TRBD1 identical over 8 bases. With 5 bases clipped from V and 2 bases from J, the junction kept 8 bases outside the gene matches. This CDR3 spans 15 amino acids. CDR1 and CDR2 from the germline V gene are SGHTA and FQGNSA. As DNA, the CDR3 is TGTGCCAGCAGCGCCCGAGACAGGGGACCCTACGAGCAGTACTTC. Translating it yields CASSARDRGPYEQYF.

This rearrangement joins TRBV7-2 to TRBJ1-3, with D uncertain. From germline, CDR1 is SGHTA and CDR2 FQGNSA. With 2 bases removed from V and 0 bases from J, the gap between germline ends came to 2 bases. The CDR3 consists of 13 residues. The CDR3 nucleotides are TGTGCCAGCAGCTTATACTCTGGAAACACCATATATTTT. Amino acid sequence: CASSLYSGNTIYF.

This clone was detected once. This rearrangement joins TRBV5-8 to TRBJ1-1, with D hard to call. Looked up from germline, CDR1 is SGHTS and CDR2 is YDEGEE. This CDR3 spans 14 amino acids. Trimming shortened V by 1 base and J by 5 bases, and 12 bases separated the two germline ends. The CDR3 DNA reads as TGTGCCAGCAGCTTGTCTAGGATGCGGACTGAAGCTTTCTTT. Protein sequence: CASSLSRMRTEAFF.

The CDR3 loop reads CAWSVGAGTDTQYF. DNA for the CDR3: TGTGCCTGGAGTGTAGGAGCGGGCACAGATACGCAGTATTTT. The chain carries TRBV30 and TRBJ2-3, with D perhaps TRBD2 (5 bases). Germline V gene sequence: CDR1 GTSNPN, CDR2 SVGIG (reference sequence). The CDR3 is 14 amino acids. V was clipped by 0 bases and J by 1 base, with 8 bases between them. Using reference TRBV30 and TRBJ2-3 for the parts outside the CDR3, the full variable domain is SQTIHQWPATLVQPVGSPLSLECTVEGTSNPNLYWYRQAAGRGLQLLFYSVGIGQISSEVPQNLSASRPQDRQFILSSKKLLLSDSGFYLCAWSVGAGTDTQYFGPGTRLTVL.

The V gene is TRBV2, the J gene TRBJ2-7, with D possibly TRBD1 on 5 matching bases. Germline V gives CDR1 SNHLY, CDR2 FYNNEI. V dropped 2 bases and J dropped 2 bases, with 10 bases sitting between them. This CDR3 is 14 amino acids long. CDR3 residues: CASSEFGRAYEQYF. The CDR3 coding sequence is TGTGCCAGCAGTGAATTCGGCAGGGCCTACGAGCAGTACTTC. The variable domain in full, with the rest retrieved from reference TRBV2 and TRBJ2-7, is EPEVTQTPSHQVTQMGQEVILRCVPISNHLYFYWYRQILGQKVEFLVSFYNNEISEKSEIFDDQFSVERPDGSNFTLKIRSTKLEDSAMYFCASSEFGRAYEQYFGPGTRLTVT.

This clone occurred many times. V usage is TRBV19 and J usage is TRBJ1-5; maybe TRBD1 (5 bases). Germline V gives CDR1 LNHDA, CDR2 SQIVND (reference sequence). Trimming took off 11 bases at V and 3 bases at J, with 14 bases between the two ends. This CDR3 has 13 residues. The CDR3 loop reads CASQEQANQPQHF. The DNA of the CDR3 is TGTGCCTCTCAGGAACAGGCCAATCAGCCCCAGCATTTT. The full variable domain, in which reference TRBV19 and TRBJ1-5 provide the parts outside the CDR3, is DGGITQSPKYLFRKEGQNVTLSCEQNLNHDAMYWYRQDPGQGLRLIYYSQIVNDFQKGDIAEGYSVSREKKESFPLTVTSAQKNPTAFYLCASQEQANQPQHFGDGTRLSIL.

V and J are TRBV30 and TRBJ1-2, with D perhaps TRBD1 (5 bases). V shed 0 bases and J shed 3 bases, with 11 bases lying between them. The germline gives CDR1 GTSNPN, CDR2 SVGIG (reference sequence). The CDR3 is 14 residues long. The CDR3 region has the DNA TGTGCCTGGAGTGTACTACGGGGGGACTATGGCTACACCTTC. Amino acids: CAWSVLRGDYGYTF. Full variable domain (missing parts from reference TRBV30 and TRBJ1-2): SQTIHQWPATLVQPVGSPLSLECTVEGTSNPNLYWYRQAAGRGLQLLFYSVGIGQISSEVPQNLSASRPQDRQFILSSKKLLLSDSGFYLCAWSVLRGDYGYTFGSGTRLTVV.

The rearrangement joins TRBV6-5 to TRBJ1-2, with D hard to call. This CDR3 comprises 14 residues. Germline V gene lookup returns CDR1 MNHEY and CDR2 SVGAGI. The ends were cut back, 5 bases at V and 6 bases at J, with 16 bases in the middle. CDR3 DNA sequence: TGTGCCAGCAGTAGAATGGGTGGGCACAATGGCTACACCTTC. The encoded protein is CASSRMGGHNGYTF.

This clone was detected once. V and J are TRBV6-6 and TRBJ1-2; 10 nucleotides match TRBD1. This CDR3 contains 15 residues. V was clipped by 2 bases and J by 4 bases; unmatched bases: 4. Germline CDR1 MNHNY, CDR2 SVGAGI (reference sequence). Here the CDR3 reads CASSYTTGGAYGYTF. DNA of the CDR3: TGTGCCAGCAGTTACACGACAGGGGGCGCCTATGGCTACACCTTC.

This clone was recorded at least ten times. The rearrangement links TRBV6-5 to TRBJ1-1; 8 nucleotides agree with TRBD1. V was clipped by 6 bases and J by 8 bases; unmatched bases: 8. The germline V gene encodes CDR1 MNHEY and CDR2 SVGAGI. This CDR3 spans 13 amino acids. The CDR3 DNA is TGTGCCAGCAGGCTCAGGGGGCAGGGGGAAGCTTTCTTT. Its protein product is CASRLRGQGEAFF.

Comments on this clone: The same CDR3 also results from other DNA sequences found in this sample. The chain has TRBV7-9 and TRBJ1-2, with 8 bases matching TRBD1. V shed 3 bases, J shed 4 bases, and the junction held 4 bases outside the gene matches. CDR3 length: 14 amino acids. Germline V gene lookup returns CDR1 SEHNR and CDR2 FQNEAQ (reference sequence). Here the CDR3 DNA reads TGTGCCAGCAGCTTTGACAGGGGTGGCTATGGCTACACCTTC. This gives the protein CASSFDRGGYGYTF.

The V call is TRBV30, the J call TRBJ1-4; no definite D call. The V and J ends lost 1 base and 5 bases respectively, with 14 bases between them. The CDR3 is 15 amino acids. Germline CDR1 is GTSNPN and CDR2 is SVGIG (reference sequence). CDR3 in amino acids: CAWSGTSGRNEKLFF. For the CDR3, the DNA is TGTGCCTGGAGTGGTACGTCAGGCAGGAATGAAAAACTGTTTTTT.

CDR3 coding DNA: TGTGCCAGCAGCGTTACAGGGGCTGGCTACACCTTC. This sequence encodes CASSVTGAGYTF. The genes are TRBV9 and TRBJ1-2, with TRBD1 matching over 7 bases. Per the germline V gene, CDR1 is SGDLS and CDR2 is YYNGEE. V lost 2 bases, J lost 7 bases, and 2 bases stayed unmatched. The CDR3 sequence is 12 residues long.

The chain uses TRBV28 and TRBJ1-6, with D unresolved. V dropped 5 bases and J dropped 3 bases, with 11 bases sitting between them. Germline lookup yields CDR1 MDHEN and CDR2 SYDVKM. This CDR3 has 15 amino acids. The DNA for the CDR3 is TGTGCCAGCAGTCCCCCCACTTTCTATAATTCACCCCTCCACTTT. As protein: CASSPPTFYNSPLHF.

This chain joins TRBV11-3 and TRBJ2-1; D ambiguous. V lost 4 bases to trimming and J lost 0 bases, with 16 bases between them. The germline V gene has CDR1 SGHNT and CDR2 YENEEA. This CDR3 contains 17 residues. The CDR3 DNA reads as TGTGCCAGCAGCTCCTCGTATCACCCTAGCTCCTACAATGAGCAGTTCTTC. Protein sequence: CASSSSYHPSSYNEQFF.